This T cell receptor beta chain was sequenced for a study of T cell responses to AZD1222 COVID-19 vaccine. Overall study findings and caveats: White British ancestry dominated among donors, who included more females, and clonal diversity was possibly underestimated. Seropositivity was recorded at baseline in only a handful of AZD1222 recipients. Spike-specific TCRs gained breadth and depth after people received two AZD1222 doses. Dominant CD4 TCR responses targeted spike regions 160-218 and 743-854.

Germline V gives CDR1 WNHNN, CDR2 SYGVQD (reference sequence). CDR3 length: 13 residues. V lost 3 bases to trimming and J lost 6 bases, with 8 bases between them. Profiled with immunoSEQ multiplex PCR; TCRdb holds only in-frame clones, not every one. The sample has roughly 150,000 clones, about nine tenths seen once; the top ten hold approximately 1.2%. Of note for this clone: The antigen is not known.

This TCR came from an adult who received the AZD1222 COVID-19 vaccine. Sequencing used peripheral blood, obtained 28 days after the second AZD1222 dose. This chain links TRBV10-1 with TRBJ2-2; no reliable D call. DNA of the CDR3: TGCGCCAGCAGTGACCTCGCACCCGGGGAGCTGTTTTTT. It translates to CASSDLAPGELFF.